The 29 T cell receptor beta chains below all came from one sample that was sequenced in a study of T cells in Graves' hyperthyroidism and ophthalmopathy. TCR beta CDR3 region amplification was performed from RNA transcripts. In the first-round RT-PCR of the TCR CDR3, the HTBI primer set was used. TCRdb reprocessed the multiplex PCR reads via MiXCR and lists one record per CDR3 protein. The sample shows 500,000 to 550,000 distinct CDR3 sequences, less than 25% of them seen only once. The sequencing sample was made of blood. These receptors all stem from a man younger than 30 with Graves' hyperthyroidism.

This clonotype has ten or more counts. The chain uses TRBV12-3 or TRBV12-4 and TRBJ1-4; D not certain. Trimming took off 5 bases at V and 5 bases at J, with 3 bases between the two ends. CDR3 size: 11 residues. The CDR3 sequence is CASSLNEKLFF. DNA of the CDR3: TGTGCCAGCAGTCTGAATGAAAAACTGTTTTTT.

The sample holds many counts of this clonotype. V is TRBV12-3 or TRBV12-4 and J is TRBJ1-2; possible D gene TRBD1, 6 bases. CDR3 length: 14 residues. Trimming pared 5 bases from V and 4 bases from J, leaving 14 bases between. The CDR3: CASSIPTGGYGYTF. CDR3 bases: TGTGCCAGCAGTATTCCGACAGGAGGCTATGGCTACACCTTC.

This clonotype occurred a few times. This rearrangement joins TRBV4-2 to TRBJ2-2; 7 bases agree with TRBD2. J gave up 1 base and V 4 bases, and 6 bases lay outside the gene matches. The CDR3 is 16 amino acids. Germline V gene data show CDR1 as LGHNA and CDR2 as YNFKEQ. The CDR3: CASSRVSGENTGELFF. CDR3 DNA sequence: TGTGCCAGCAGCCGAGTAAGCGGGGAGAACACCGGGGAGCTGTTTTTT.

This clonotype was observed many times. The V and J genes are TRBV20-1 and TRBJ1-1; D might be TRBD1 (6 bases). This CDR3 contains 14 residues. V lost 2 bases, J lost 1 base, and 11 bases lay in between. Germline CDR1 and CDR2: DFQATT and SNEGSKA (reference sequence). CDR3 nucleotides: TGCAGTGCTAGATTGGGGGGCCCGAACACTGAAGCTTTCTTT. It is translated as CSARLGGPNTEAFF.

This clonotype occurred many times. V gene TRBV6-2 or TRBV6-3 combines with J gene TRBJ1-1, with D tentatively TRBD1 (6 bases). Germline assignment: CDR1 MNHEY and CDR2 SVGEGT. Between the trimmed V and J ends, which lost 6 bases and 0 bases, there was a span of 11 bases. The CDR3 consists of 14 residues. This CDR3 reads CASRPGGLNTEAFF. CDR3 DNA sequence: TGTGCCAGCAGACCCGGGGGGCTGAACACTGAAGCTTTCTTT.

This clonotype was detected many times. This chain joins TRBV12-3 or TRBV12-4 and TRBJ1-1; no clear D. The CDR3 totals 14 residues. V lost 2 bases and J 1 base, leaving 8 bases between the germline ends. The CDR3 reads CASSLRAQNTEAFF. As DNA, the CDR3 is TGTGCCAGCAGTTTAAGGGCGCAGAACACTGAAGCTTTCTTT.

This clonotype was detected ten times or more. The chain recombines TRBV11-1 with TRBJ2-7, with TRBD1 matching over 7 bases. Trimming took 1 base from V and 0 from J; bases not matched to a gene: 6. The CDR3 is made up of 16 amino acids. The germline V gene encodes CDR1 SGHAT and CDR2 FQDESV (reference sequence). In DNA form, the CDR3 reads TGTGCCAGCAGCTTAGGATCAGGGGGAATCTCCTACGAGCAGTACTTC. Translated, it gives CASSLGSGGISYEQYF.

A few counts support this clonotype. With a much larger clone just one base away, this may be a read error. The chain carries TRBV30 and TRBJ1-1; D may be TRBD1 (5 bases). This CDR3 region has 13 residues. Per the germline V gene, CDR1 is GTSNPN and CDR2 is SVGIG (reference sequence). In DNA form, the CDR3 reads TGTGCCTGGAGTGTAGGGGACTCTGCTGAAGCTTGCTTT. Its translation is CAWSVGDSAEACF.

At least ten counts were recorded for this clonotype. The chain recombines TRBV10-3 with TRBJ2-5; D may be TRBD1 (6 bases). CDR1 is ENHRY, CDR2 SYGVKD, per germline. V lost 8 bases and J 5 bases, leaving 18 bases between the germline ends. The CDR3 length is 14 residues. As DNA, the CDR3 is TGTGCCATCCGGCTCGGGCAGGGGATGGAGACCCAGTACTTC. Protein: CAIRLGQGMETQYF.

This clonotype was observed at least ten times. V gene TRBV13 combines with J gene TRBJ2-2; D is perhaps TRBD1 or TRBD2 (5 bases each). Trimming removed 5 bases from V and 6 bases from J, with 19 bases in between. Germline V lookup: CDR1 PRHDT, CDR2 FYEKMQ (reference sequence). This CDR3 comprises 16 residues. Here the CDR3 DNA reads TGTGCCAGCAGCCATTTCGAGGGGAAGTCCGCCGGGGAGCTGTTTTTT. Its translation is CASSHFEGKSAGELFF. Variable domain in full (rest from reference TRBV13 and TRBJ2-2): AAGVIQSPRHLIKEKRETATLKCYPIPRHDTVYWYQQGPGQDPQFLISFYEKMQSDKGSIPDRFSAQQFSDYHSELNMSSLELGDSALYFCASSHFEGKSAGELFFGEGSRLTVL.

Many counts were recorded for this clonotype. For the CDR3, the DNA is TGTGCCACCAGCAAAACTAGACTAGCGGGGGAAGAGACCCAGTACTTC. Translating gives CATSKTRLAGEETQYF. The chain couples TRBV15 to TRBJ2-5; 12 positions agree with TRBD2. The ends lost 4 bases at V and 3 bases at J; junction bases unmatched: 6. Germline CDR1 reads LNHNV; CDR2 reads YYDKDF (reference sequence). The CDR3 length is 16 residues.

This clonotype appeared many times. This sequence joins TRBV4-1 and TRBJ2-7; D gene ambiguous. Trimming took off 0 bases at V and 2 bases at J, with 5 bases between the two ends. This CDR3 spans 13 amino acids. CDR1 and CDR2 (germline): MGHRA, YSYEKL. The CDR3 region has the DNA TGCGCCAGCAGCCAAGAAACAGCCTACGAGCAGTACTTC. This gives the protein CASSQETAYEQYF.

This clonotype was counted at least ten times. This chain uses TRBV12-3 or TRBV12-4 with TRBJ1-2; D is undetermined. This CDR3 contains 15 residues. The ends were cut back, 2 bases at V and 2 bases at J, with 12 bases in the middle. Written as DNA, the CDR3 is TGTGCCAGCAGTTTAAGCGGGCCTGGGAACTATGGCTACACCTTC. The encoded protein is CASSLSGPGNYGYTF.

This clonotype was seen repeatedly, ten times or more. Written as DNA, the CDR3 is TGTGCCAGCACTGGCGGGGAGACCCAGTACTTC. This encodes CASTGGETQYF. The rearrangement joins TRBV12-3 or TRBV12-4 to TRBJ2-5, with D possibly matching TRBD2 (5 bases). V lost 7 bases to trimming and J lost 5 bases, with 8 bases between them. CDR3 length equals 11 residues.

This clonotype occurred a few times. The rearrangement joins TRBV29-1 to TRBJ2-5, with 7 nucleotides matching TRBD1. Germline loops: CDR1 SQVTM, CDR2 ANQGSEA. The CDR3 spans 15 residues. After removal of 4 bases from V and 5 bases from J, the junction contained 13 bases not matched to a gene. This CDR3 reads CSVVLGRGTSETQYF. CDR3 nucleotide sequence: TGCAGCGTTGTTTTAGGCAGGGGGACGTCGGAGACCCAGTACTTC.

This clonotype was counted only a few times. The V gene is TRBV20-1, the J gene TRBJ2-5; 7 positions match TRBD1. V shed 7 bases and J 3 bases; nucleotides not matched to a gene: 5. Germline assignment: CDR1 DFQATT and CDR2 SNEGSKA (reference sequence). There are 12 residues in the CDR3. The chain's CDR3 is CSGQGAKETQYF. Here the CDR3 DNA reads TGCAGTGGACAGGGAGCTAAAGAGACCCAGTACTTC.

V is TRBV10-3 and J is TRBJ1-5, with D possibly TRBD1 on 6 matching bases. Germline loops: CDR1 ENHRY, CDR2 SYGVKD. V gave up 6 bases and J gave up 3 bases, with 15 bases separating them. This CDR3 has 15 residues. For the CDR3, the DNA is TGTGCCATCAGCCCGCAGGGACATTTCAATCAGCCCCAGCATTTT. Its protein is CAISPQGHFNQPQHF.

V is TRBV20-1 and J is TRBJ2-4; TRBD2 matches 15 bases. V trimming: 5 bases; J trimming: 6 bases; junction bases outside the gene matches: 2. Per the germline V gene, CDR1 is DFQATT and CDR2 is SNEGSKA (reference sequence). CDR3 size: 14 residues. Written as DNA, the CDR3 is TGCAGTGCTGGACTAGCGGGGGGGTTAAACATTCAGTACTTC. It codes for CSAGLAGGLNIQYF.

This clonotype was seen at least ten times. This chain uses TRBV28 with TRBJ1-1; perhaps TRBD1 as D (6 bases). The CDR3 runs 11 residues. Germline V lookup: CDR1 MDHEN, CDR2 SYDVKM. Trimming removed 8 bases at V and 9 bases at J, with 13 bases between. CDR3 nucleotides: TGTGCCAGCGGATCCGGGGGCAAAGCTTTCTTT. Protein product: CASGSGGKAFF.

The rearrangement links TRBV11-2 to TRBJ2-1; 9 bases match TRBD1. Germline V gene lookup returns CDR1 SGHAT and CDR2 FQNNGV. The V gene end was trimmed by 5 bases and the J gene end by 8 bases; junction bases not matched to a gene: 7. The CDR3 covers 14 residues. The DNA of the CDR3 is TGTGCCAGCAGCCCGGGACAGGGTAGATATGAGCAGTTCTTC. Amino acid sequence: CASSPGQGRYEQFF.

This chain joins TRBV28 and TRBJ2-5, with D perhaps matching TRBD1 (5 bases). Germline V gene lookup returns CDR1 MDHEN and CDR2 SYDVKM. Trimming removed 9 bases at V and 4 bases at J, with 12 bases between. There are 12 residues in the CDR3. This chain's CDR3 is CARAPGPETQYF. In nucleotides, the CDR3 is TGTGCCAGGGCGCCAGGGCCAGAGACCCAGTACTTC.

This clonotype was counted at least ten times. Its ends do not fully match the called genes, so a read error is possible. The V and J genes are TRBV28 and TRBJ1-2; 8 bases are a match to TRBD1. Per germline, CDR1 MDHEN and CDR2 SYDVKM. This CDR3 has 13 residues. CDR3 residues: CASRPGQDYGYAF. CDR3 coding DNA: TGTGCCAGCAGACCGGGACAGGACTATGGCTACGCCTTC.

A word on this clonotype: Sequence at one end of the junction differs from germline and may be a read error. The chain recombines TRBV27 with TRBJ2-5; no clear D. Germline lookup yields CDR1 MNHEY and CDR2 SMNVEV (reference sequence). The CDR3 is made up of 18 amino acids. The CDR3 loop reads CASNLFGIQKPSQETQYF. The CDR3 DNA reads as TGTGCCAGCAATTTATTCGGCATCCAGAAGCCCTCCCAAGAGACCCAGTACTTC.

This clonotype was counted at least ten times. The CDR3 sequence: CASSFKITGYGYTF. Written as DNA, the CDR3 is TGTGCCAGCAGTTTTAAAATAACGGGATATGGCTACACCTTC. V usage is TRBV12-3 or TRBV12-4 and J usage is TRBJ1-2; D gene unclear. This CDR3 is 14 amino acids long. Trimming removed 3 bases at V and 5 bases at J, with 13 bases between.

The sample holds many counts of this clonotype. This chain connects TRBV12-3 or TRBV12-4 to TRBJ1-5; 9 nucleotides line up with TRBD1. After removal of 7 bases from V and 4 bases from J, the junction contained 8 bases not matched to a gene. This CDR3 is 15 amino acids long. DNA for the CDR3: TGTGCCAGCACCACGACAGGGGGGAGGAATCAGCCCCAGCATTTT. Protein sequence: CASTTTGGRNQPQHF.

The chain employs TRBV14 and TRBJ1-2; 10 nucleotides align to TRBD1. The CDR3 has 14 amino acids. J was trimmed by 8 bases and V by 4 bases; bases with no gene match: 7. Per the germline V gene, CDR1 is SGHDN and CDR2 is FVKESK. CDR3 in amino acids: CASSPGQGVQGYTF. CDR3 bases: TGTGCCAGCAGCCCAGGACAGGGGGTACAAGGCTACACCTTC.

This clonotype was observed a handful of times. The CDR3 coding sequence is TGTGCCAGCAGTTACGAAAACCCGACGGGAAATGCCCCTAACTATGGCTACACCTTC. Protein product: CASSYENPTGNAPNYGYTF. V gene TRBV6-2 or TRBV6-3 combines with J gene TRBJ1-2; unclear D gene. CDR1 and CDR2 from the germline V gene are MNHEY and SVGEGT. CDR3 length equals 19 residues. V dropped 2 bases and J dropped 0 bases, with 22 bases sitting between them.

The CDR3 loop is CACVSGVSEAFF. CDR3 coding DNA: TGTGCCTGTGTGTCCGGGGTCAGCGAAGCTTTCTTT. The chain combines TRBV30 with TRBJ1-1; D unclear. V was trimmed by 6 bases and J by 8 bases, leaving 16 bases between them. CDR1 is GTSNPN and CDR2 is SVGIG in the germline V gene (reference sequence). This CDR3 is built from 12 residues.

This clonotype was observed many times. The V call is TRBV6-2 or TRBV6-3, the J call TRBJ1-6; D remains unclear. V dropped 2 bases and J dropped 10 bases, with 9 bases sitting between them. CDR3 length equals 13 residues. Germline CDR1 and CDR2: MNHEY and SVGEGT. The CDR3 spells CASSYETDSPLHF. In DNA, the CDR3 is TGTGCCAGCAGTTACGAGACTGACTCACCCCTCCACTTT.